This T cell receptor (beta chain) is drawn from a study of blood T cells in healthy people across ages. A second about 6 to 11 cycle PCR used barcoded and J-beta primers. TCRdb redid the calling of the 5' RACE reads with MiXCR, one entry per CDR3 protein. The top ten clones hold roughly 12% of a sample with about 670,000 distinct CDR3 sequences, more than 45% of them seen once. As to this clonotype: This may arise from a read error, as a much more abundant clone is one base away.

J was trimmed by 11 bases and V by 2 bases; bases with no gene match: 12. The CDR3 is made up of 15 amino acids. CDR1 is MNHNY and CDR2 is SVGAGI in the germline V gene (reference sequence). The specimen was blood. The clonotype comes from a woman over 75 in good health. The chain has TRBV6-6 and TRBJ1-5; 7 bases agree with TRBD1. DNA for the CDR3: TGTGCCAGCAGTTACGGGGACCGAAGGGGGCCGTCCCAGCATTTT. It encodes CASSYGDRRGPSQHF.